The 10 T cell receptor beta chains given below trace back to one sample, sequenced in a study of early stage breast cancer tumors. Profiled with immunoSEQ multiplex PCR; TCRdb holds only in-frame clones, not every one. Of 25,000 to 30,000 clones listed, 55% to 75% are singletons. Sequences were obtained from blood. The receptors shown here come from a person aged 50-59 years with breast cancer.

This chain joins TRBV14 and TRBJ1-1; a possible D gene is TRBD1 (6 bases). With 2 bases removed from V and 0 bases from J, the gap between germline ends came to 13 bases. The CDR3 is made up of 16 amino acids. CDR1 SGHDN and CDR2 FVKESK come from the germline V gene. CDR3 residues: CASSQLNRVMNTEAFF. The CDR3 bases are TGTGCCAGCAGCCAACTAAACAGGGTCATGAACACTGAAGCTTTCTTT.

V and J are TRBV5-5 and TRBJ2-5; no reliable D call. V was pared by 4 bases and J by 5 bases, with 21 bases between. The length of the CDR3 is 16 residues. CDR1 SGHKS and CDR2 YYEKEE come from the germline V gene (reference sequence). CDR3: CASSHLSRVGLETQYF. The CDR3 bases are TGTGCCAGCAGCCATCTCTCAAGGGTAGGGTTGGAGACCCAGTACTTC.

Comment on this clone: The same CDR3 can be traced to other DNA sequences in this sample. The CDR3 spells CASSLGGNTEAFF. The CDR3 DNA is TGTGCCAGCAGCTTGGGTGGGAACACTGAAGCTTTCTTT. V and J are TRBV11-3 and TRBJ1-1; no clear D gene. The germline CDR1 and CDR2 sequences are SGHNT and YENEEA. The CDR3 length is 13 residues. Trimming removed 3 bases from V and 1 base from J, with 6 bases in between. Complete variable domain (other parts from reference TRBV11-3 and TRBJ1-1): EAGVVQSPRYKIIEKKQPVAFWCNPISGHNTLYWYLQNLGQGPELLIRYENEEAVDDSQLPKDRFSAERLKGVDSTLKIQPAELGDSAVYLCASSLGGNTEAFFGQGTRLTVV.

The chain uses TRBV4-3 and TRBJ2-1, with 7 bases that match TRBD2. Per germline, CDR1 LGHNA and CDR2 YSLEER. The CDR3 totals 15 residues. V shed 0 bases and J 5 bases; nucleotides not matched to a gene: 4. CDR3 sequence reads: CASSQDLADNNEQFF. In nucleotides, the CDR3 is TGCGCCAGCAGCCAAGACCTAGCGGACAACAATGAGCAGTTCTTC.

J is TRBJ2-1 and V is TRBV27, with a weak D call TRBD2 (6 bases). Germline V gives CDR1 MNHEY, CDR2 SMNVEV (reference sequence). Trimming pared 6 bases from V and 7 bases from J, leaving 13 bases between. CDR3 length equals 13 residues. The DNA for the CDR3 is TGTGCCAGCAGCATCGGGACTCTTAATGAGCAGTTCTTC. The encoded protein is CASSIGTLNEQFF.

Only a few counts were recorded for this clone. V is TRBV19 and J is TRBJ1-4, with D possibly TRBD1 on 5 matching bases. V shed 5 bases and J shed 5 bases, with 9 bases lying between them. The length of the CDR3 is 13 residues. Germline CDR1 LNHDA, CDR2 SQIVND (reference sequence). The CDR3 DNA is TGTGCCAGTAGTTGGTCAGGGAATGAAAAACTGTTTTTT. Protein: CASSWSGNEKLFF.

The chain combines TRBV2 with TRBJ1-1, with D perhaps TRBD1 (6 bases). Trimming took 3 bases from V and 1 from J, leaving 9 bases between them. The CDR3 has 14 residues. The V gene's germline CDR1 is SNHLY and CDR2 FYNNEI. For the CDR3, the DNA is TGTGCCAGCAGTGAGATAGGGGGGAACACTGAAGCTTTCTTT. This sequence encodes CASSEIGGNTEAFF. The complete variable domain, with remaining parts taken from reference TRBV2 and TRBJ1-1, reads EPEVTQTPSHQVTQMGQEVILRCVPISNHLYFYWYRQILGQKVEFLVSFYNNEISEKSEIFDDQFSVERPDGSNFTLKIRSTKLEDSAMYFCASSEIGGNTEAFFGQGTRLTVV.

This chain connects TRBV14 to TRBJ2-5, with 12 bases fitting TRBD2. Germline CDR1 SGHDN, CDR2 FVKESK. This CDR3 has 17 residues. Trimming removed 1 base from V and 4 bases from J; junction bases left unmatched: 7. The CDR3 nucleotides read TGTGCCAGCAGCCAAGGCCTAGCGGGAGGGGCGGTAGAGACCCAGTACTTC. Its protein is CASSQGLAGGAVETQYF.

The V and J genes are TRBV5-6 and TRBJ2-1, with a tentative D call TRBD2 (6 bases). Trimming removed 4 bases from V and 8 bases from J, with 22 bases in between. The CDR3 is made up of 16 amino acids. In germline, CDR1 is SGHDT, CDR2 YYEEEE. The CDR3 reads CASSQATRDSLYEQFF. DNA for the CDR3: TGTGCCAGCAGCCAGGCGACACGGGACTCCCTTTATGAGCAGTTCTTC.

J is TRBJ1-1 and V is TRBV5-1, with D perhaps matching TRBD1 (5 bases). V was cut by 1 base and J by 2 bases, with 12 bases left in between. The CDR3 sequence is 15 residues long. Germline V gene sequence: CDR1 SGHRS, CDR2 YFSETQ. For the CDR3, the DNA is TGCGCCAGCAGCTTGTTGGGGGATAGTAACACTGAAGCTTTCTTT. Translated, it gives CASSLLGDSNTEAFF.